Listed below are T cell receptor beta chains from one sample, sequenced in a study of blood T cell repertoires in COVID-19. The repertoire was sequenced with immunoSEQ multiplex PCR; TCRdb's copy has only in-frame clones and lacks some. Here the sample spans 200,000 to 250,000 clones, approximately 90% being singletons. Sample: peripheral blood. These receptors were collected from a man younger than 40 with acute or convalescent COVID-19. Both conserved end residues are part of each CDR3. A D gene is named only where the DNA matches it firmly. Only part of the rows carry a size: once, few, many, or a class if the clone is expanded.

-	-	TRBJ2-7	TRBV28	TGTGCCAGCAGTTTATCAGGGGACTCCTACGAGCAGTACTTC	CASSLSGDSYEQYF
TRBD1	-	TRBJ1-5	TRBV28	TGTGCCAGCAGTGACCTGGACAGGGATCAGCCCCAGCATTTT	CASSDLDRDQPQHF
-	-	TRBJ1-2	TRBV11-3	TGTGCCAGCAGCTCGCCGCCCGGACAACCCCCTGGCTACACCTTC	CASSSPPGQPPGYTF
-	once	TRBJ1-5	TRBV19	TGTGCCAGTAGTATAGAATGGGGCGCCGGTCAGCCCCAGCATTTT	CASSIEWGAGQPQHF
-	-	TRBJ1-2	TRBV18	TGTGCCAGCTCTCCCCTCGCAGGGGTTGATGGCTACACCTTC	CASSPLAGVDGYTF
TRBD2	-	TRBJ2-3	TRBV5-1	TGCGCCAGCAGCTTGAGAGCGGGAGGGTCTAGCACAGATACGCAGTATTTT	CASSLRAGGSSTDTQYF
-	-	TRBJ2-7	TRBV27	TGTGCCAGCGGTTTTACAGGAGTCTACGAGCAGTACTTC	CASGFTGVYEQYF
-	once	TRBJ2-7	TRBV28	TGTGCCAGCGGGCTTACCTACGAGCAGTACTTC	CASGLTYEQYF
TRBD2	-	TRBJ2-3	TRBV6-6	TGTGCCAGCAGTCCCCGGACTAGCGGGGGGCAAGCAGATACGCAGTATTTT	CASSPRTSGGQADTQYF
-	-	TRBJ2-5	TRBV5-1	TGCGCCAGCAGCCGAATATCCGGACAGCAAGAGACCCAGTACTTC	CASSRISGQQETQYF
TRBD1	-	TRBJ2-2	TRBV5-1	TGCGCCAGCAGCTATACAGGGGGGACCGGGGAGCTGTTTTTT	CASSYTGGTGELFF
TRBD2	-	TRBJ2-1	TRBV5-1	TGCGCCAGCAGCTTGGACGGGGGGTCCTACAATGAGCAGTTCTTC	CASSLDGGSYNEQFF
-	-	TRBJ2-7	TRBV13	TGTGCCAGCCAGGGGAGCGAATACGAGCAGTACTTC	CASQGSEYEQYF
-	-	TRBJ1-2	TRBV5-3	TGTGCCAGAAGCTTGTCCCAGGGTATTGACTATGGCTACACCTTC	CARSLSQGIDYGYTF
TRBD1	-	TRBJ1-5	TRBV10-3	TGTGCCATCAGTGAGTCGACTACCACAGGGGTCTATCAGCCCCAGCATTTT	CAISESTTTGVYQPQHF
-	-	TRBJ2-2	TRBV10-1	TGCGCCAGCAGTGACGCGGGACGGGGAACCGGGGAGCTGTTTTTT	CASSDAGRGTGELFF
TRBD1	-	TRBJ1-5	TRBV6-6	TGTGCCAGCAGTCAGGGGACAGGGGGCATGATAAATCAGCCCCAGCATTTT	CASSQGTGGMINQPQHF
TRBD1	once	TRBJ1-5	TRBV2	TGTGCCAGCAGTGGTCAACAGGGGAATCAGCCCCAGCATTTT	CASSGQQGNQPQHF
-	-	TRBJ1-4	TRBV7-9	TGTGCCAGCAGCTCTGACAGACTTAATGAAAAACTGTTTTTT	CASSSDRLNEKLFF
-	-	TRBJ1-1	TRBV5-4	TGTGCCAGCAGCTTAATGGGGGCGCTCACTGAAGCTTTCTTT	CASSLMGALTEAFF
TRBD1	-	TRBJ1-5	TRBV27	TGTGCCAGCAGTTTATCGAGGGGGCGAGCGCCCCAGCATTTT	CASSLSRGRAPQHF
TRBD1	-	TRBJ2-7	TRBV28	TGTGCCAGCAGTCGTACCGGGACAGGGGGTTACGAGCAGTACTTC	CASSRTGTGGYEQYF
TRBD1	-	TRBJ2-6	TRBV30	TGTGCCTGGTGCTGGGGGACAGGGATTGCCAACGTCCTGACTTTC	CAWCWGTGIANVLTF
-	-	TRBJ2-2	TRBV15	TGTGCCACCAGCAGAGATGGCGGCCGTTGGCGTGGCACCGGGGAGCTGTTTTTT	CATSRDGGRWRGTGELFF
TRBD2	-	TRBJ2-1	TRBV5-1	TGCGCCAGCAGCTTGGCGGGGGGTGAGCAGTTCTTC	CASSLAGGEQFF
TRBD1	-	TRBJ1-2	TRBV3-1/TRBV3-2	TGTGCCAGCAGCCAGGAAGACAGGGCGAGCTACACCTTC	CASSQEDRASYTF
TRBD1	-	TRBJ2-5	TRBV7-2	TGTGCCAGCAGCGGACGACAGGGTGAGACCCAGTACTTC	CASSGRQGETQYF
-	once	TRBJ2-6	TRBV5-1	TGCGCCAGCAGCTTCGGGAGCTCTGGGGCCAACGTCCTGACTTTC	CASSFGSSGANVLTF
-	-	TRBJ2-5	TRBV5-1	TGCGCCAGCAGCTTTGGAGCAGCGGGGACCCAGTACTTC	CASSFGAAGTQYF
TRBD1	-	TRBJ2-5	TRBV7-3	TGTGCCAGCAGCTCGGACAGGGGAGAGACCCAGTACTTC	CASSSDRGETQYF
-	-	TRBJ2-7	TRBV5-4	TGTGCCGTTACGAACCGGGGGTCCCTCTACGAGCAGTACTTC	CAVTNRGSLYEQYF